This T cell receptor beta chain was sequenced in a study of long-term antiretroviral therapy in people with HIV. The study, taken as a whole, reports: Post-treatment diversity went higher with ART but stayed below transplant donor controls.

The authors ran the immunoSEQ assay, v3.0, at survey level. TCRdb keeps only in-frame clones here, not all; method: immunoSEQ multiplex PCR. There are around 26,000 clones in the sample; roughly 78% occur only once, and more than 8% lies in the top ten. Treated in the United States were all of the participants with HIV. Until DNA extraction, the samples held between about 1-10 million cryopreserved PBMC. On this clone itself: As yet, its antigen is unknown.

CDR1 and CDR2 from the germline V gene are SGHDT and YYEEEE. V lost 0 bases to trimming and J lost 6 bases, with 8 bases between them. The CDR3 is made up of 13 amino acids. The chain has TRBV5-6 and TRBJ2-3; D gene unclear. The origin of this receptor is a middle-aged woman with HIV. The material sequenced was unsorted PBMCs, taken 1.2 years after starting antiretroviral therapy. CDR3 amino acids: CASSLARADTQYF. CDR3 bases: TGTGCCAGCAGCTTGGCCCGGGCTGATACGCAGTATTTT.